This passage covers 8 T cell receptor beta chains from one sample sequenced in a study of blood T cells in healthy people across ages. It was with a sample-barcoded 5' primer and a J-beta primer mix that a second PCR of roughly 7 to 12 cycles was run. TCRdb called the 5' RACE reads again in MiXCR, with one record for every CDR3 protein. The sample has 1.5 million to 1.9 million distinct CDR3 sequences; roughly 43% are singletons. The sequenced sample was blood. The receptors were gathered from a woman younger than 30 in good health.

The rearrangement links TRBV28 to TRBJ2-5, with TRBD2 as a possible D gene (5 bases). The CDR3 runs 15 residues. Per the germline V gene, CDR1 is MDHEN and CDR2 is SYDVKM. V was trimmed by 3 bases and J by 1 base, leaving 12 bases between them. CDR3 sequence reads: CASSLFPGTQETQYF. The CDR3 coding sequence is TGTGCCAGCAGTTTGTTTCCGGGAACCCAAGAGACCCAGTACTTC.

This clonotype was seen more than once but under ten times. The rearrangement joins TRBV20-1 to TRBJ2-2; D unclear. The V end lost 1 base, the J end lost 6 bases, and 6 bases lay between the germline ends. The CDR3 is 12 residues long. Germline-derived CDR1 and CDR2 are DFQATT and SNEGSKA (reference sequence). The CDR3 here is CSARALAGELFF. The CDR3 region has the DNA TGCAGTGCTAGAGCGCTCGCCGGGGAGCTGTTTTTT.

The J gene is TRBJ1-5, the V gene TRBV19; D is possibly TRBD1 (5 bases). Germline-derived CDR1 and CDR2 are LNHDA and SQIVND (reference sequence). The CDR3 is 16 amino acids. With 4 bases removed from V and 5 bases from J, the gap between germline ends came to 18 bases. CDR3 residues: CASSTTENSLHQPQHF. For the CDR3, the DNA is TGTGCCAGTAGTACGACAGAGAACTCGTTGCATCAGCCCCAGCATTTT.

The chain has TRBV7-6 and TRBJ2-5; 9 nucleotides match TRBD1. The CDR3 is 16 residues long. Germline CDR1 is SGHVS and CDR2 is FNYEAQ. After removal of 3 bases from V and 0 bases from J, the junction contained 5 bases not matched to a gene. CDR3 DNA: TGTGCCAGCAGCTTGTTTGGGACAGGGAACCAAGAGACCCAGTACTTC. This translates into CASSLFGTGNQETQYF.

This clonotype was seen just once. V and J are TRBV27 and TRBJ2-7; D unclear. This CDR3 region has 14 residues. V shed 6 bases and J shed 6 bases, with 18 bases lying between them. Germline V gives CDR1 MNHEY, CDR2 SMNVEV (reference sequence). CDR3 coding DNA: TGTGCCAGCAGCCGGACCGGCTCCGGTCCCGAGCAGTACTTC. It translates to CASSRTGSGPEQYF.

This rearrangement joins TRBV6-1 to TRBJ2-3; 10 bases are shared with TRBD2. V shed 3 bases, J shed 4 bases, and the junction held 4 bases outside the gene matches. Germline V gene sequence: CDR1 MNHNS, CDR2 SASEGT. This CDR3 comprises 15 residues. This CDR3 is CASSEASGGPDTQYF. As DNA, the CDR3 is TGTGCCAGCAGTGAGGCTAGCGGGGGCCCAGATACGCAGTATTTT.

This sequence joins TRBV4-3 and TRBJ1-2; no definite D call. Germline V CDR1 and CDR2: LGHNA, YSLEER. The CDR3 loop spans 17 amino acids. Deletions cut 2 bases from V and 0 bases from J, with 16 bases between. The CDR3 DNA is TGCGCCAGCAGCCAACAACCCTGGGAACAAGCTAACTATGGCTACACCTTC. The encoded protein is CASSQQPWEQANYGYTF.

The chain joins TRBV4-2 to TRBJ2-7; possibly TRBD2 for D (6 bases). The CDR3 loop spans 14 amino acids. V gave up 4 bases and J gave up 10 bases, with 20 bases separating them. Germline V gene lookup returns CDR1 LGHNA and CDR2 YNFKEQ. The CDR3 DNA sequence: TGTGCCAGCAGCCCTCCGGGACTTGTAGAGGTCCAGTACTTC. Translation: CASSPPGLVEVQYF.